Listed here are 24 T cell receptor beta chains from one sample, sequenced in a study of cytomegalovirus exposure and HLA in healthy donors. The PCR used 60 Vbeta and 13 Jbeta primers. Data came from immunoSEQ multiplex PCR; TCRdb stores just in-frame clones and leaves some out. The sample consists of approximately 190,000 clones, approximately 80% of them appearing once. The sequenced sample consisted of PBMCs. The source of these receptors is a woman under 40 in good health and CMV-seropositive.

In this sample, this clone turned up once. The gene calls are TRBV4-3 and TRBJ1-5, with unresolved D. CDR1 and CDR2 from the germline V gene are LGHNA and YSLEER. The CDR3 has 13 amino acids. Trimming shortened V by 4 bases and J by 2 bases, and 6 bases separated the two germline ends. The CDR3 loop is CASSLSRNQPQHF. CDR3 coding DNA: TGCGCCAGCAGCCTTAGCCGCAATCAGCCCCAGCATTTT.

The V call is TRBV2, the J call TRBJ2-6; tentatively, D is TRBD2 (5 bases). Trimming removed 3 bases at V and 0 bases at J, with 6 bases between. Germline V gene data show CDR1 as SNHLY and CDR2 as FYNNEI. The CDR3 is 15 residues long. The CDR3 coding sequence is TGTGCCAGCAGTGAGAGGGACTCTGGGGCCAACGTCCTGACTTTC. This encodes CASSERDSGANVLTF.

The rearrangement joins TRBV7-2 to TRBJ2-3; 11 bases map to TRBD2. J gave up 2 bases and V 4 bases, and 11 bases lay outside the gene matches. The V gene's germline CDR1 is SGHTA and CDR2 FQGNSA. This CDR3 comprises 18 residues. The CDR3 sequence is CASSWAPGLAETTDTQYF. Written as DNA, the CDR3 is TGTGCCAGCAGCTGGGCCCCGGGACTAGCGGAAACCACAGATACGCAGTATTTT.

This sequence joins TRBV19 and TRBJ1-4; D gene unclear. This CDR3 spans 14 amino acids. Germline CDR1 reads LNHDA; CDR2 reads SQIVND (reference sequence). V was pared by 2 bases and J by 4 bases, with 8 bases between. The CDR3 is CASSINGYNEKLFF. The CDR3 DNA reads TGTGCCAGTAGTATAAACGGTTATAATGAAAAACTGTTTTTT.

CDR3 region: CASSMGTGGANTEAFF. CDR3 DNA: TGTGCCAGTAGTATGGGGACAGGGGGAGCGAACACTGAAGCTTTCTTT. The rearrangement uses TRBV19 and TRBJ1-1; TRBD1 matches at 11 bases. Trimming took 3 bases from V and 1 from J; bases not matched to a gene: 4. The CDR3 loop spans 16 amino acids. The germline CDR1 and CDR2 sequences are LNHDA and SQIVND (reference sequence).

The chain joins TRBV7-6 to TRBJ2-1; 12 bases fit TRBD2. This CDR3 is 17 amino acids long. The germline V gene encodes CDR1 SGHVS and CDR2 FNYEAQ. J lost 11 bases, V lost 5 bases, and 16 bases had no gene match. The DNA for the CDR3 is TGTGCCAGCAGCCCCGGGGATCTAGCGGGAGGGCCTGGGAAGCAGTTCTTC. Translating it yields CASSPGDLAGGPGKQFF.

This clone has just a few counts. The sample contains more than one DNA sequence encoding this CDR3. CDR3: CASSPSRGGLYEQYF. The CDR3 nucleotides are TGTGCCAGCAGCCCTAGTAGGGGGGGGCTATACGAGCAGTACTTC. The V gene is TRBV2, the J gene TRBJ2-7; possible D gene TRBD2, 7 bases. The CDR3 length is 15 residues. V shed 6 bases and J shed 4 bases, with 19 bases lying between them. The V gene's germline CDR1 is SNHLY and CDR2 FYNNEI.

This clone was found a few times. J is TRBJ2-5 and V is TRBV27, with D tentatively TRBD2 (5 bases). The CDR3 is 14 amino acids. Germline V gives CDR1 MNHEY, CDR2 SMNVEV (reference sequence). V dropped 7 bases and J dropped 5 bases, with 17 bases sitting between them. As DNA, the CDR3 is TGTGCCAGCAAGGCCACATGGCGGGTGGAGACCCAGTACTTC. This translates into CASKATWRVETQYF.

The CDR3 coding sequence is TGCGCCAGCAGCGCAGGACAGGGCCCCGGGATGGAAAAACTGTTTTTT. Protein sequence: CASSAGQGPGMEKLFF. V is TRBV5-1 and J is TRBJ1-4, with TRBD1 identical over 8 bases. The germline V gene encodes CDR1 SGHRS and CDR2 YFSETQ. The CDR3 totals 16 residues. Unmatched junction bases numbered 13, after V lost 4 bases and J lost 8 bases.

The rearrangement uses TRBV4-3 and TRBJ2-7; D might be TRBD1 (6 bases). With 2 bases removed from V and 6 bases from J, the gap between germline ends came to 11 bases. The V gene's germline CDR1 is LGHNA and CDR2 YSLEER. The CDR3 runs to 13 residues. The CDR3 DNA sequence: TGCGCCAGCAGCCAAAGTACAGGGTCCGAGCAGTACTTC. This sequence encodes CASSQSTGSEQYF.

This clone was detected a few times. The V gene is TRBV5-6, the J gene TRBJ1-4; 7 bases fit TRBD1. Germline CDR1 is SGHDT and CDR2 is YYEEEE. This CDR3 spans 15 amino acids. Unmatched junction bases numbered 11, after V lost 4 bases and J lost 8 bases. CDR3 in amino acids: CASSGSRDRREKLFF. The CDR3 DNA is TGTGCCAGCAGCGGGAGCCGGGACAGAAGGGAAAAACTGTTTTTT.

This clone appeared a single time. The chain is built from TRBV28 and TRBJ1-1; tentatively, D is TRBD1 (6 bases). The V end lost 1 base, the J end lost 7 bases, and 10 bases lay between the germline ends. In germline, CDR1 is MDHEN, CDR2 SYDVKM. This CDR3 has 13 amino acids. The CDR3 DNA reads as TGTGCCAGCAGTTTATCAGGGGTTTATGAAGCTTTCTTT. Translating gives CASSLSGVYEAFF.

The chain uses TRBV7-9 and TRBJ2-7, with 11 bases aligning to TRBD2. V was pared by 4 bases and J by 3 bases, with 8 bases of the junction left unmatched. This CDR3 comprises 16 residues. In germline, CDR1 is SEHNR, CDR2 FQNEAQ (reference sequence). CDR3 amino acids: CASSSYRLAGFYEQYF. CDR3 nucleotide sequence: TGTGCCAGCAGCTCCTATCGACTAGCGGGGTTCTACGAGCAGTACTTC.

The chain combines TRBV15 with TRBJ1-1; perhaps TRBD1 as D (5 bases). V was trimmed by 0 bases and J by 6 bases, leaving 11 bases between them. CDR1 and CDR2 (germline): LNHNV, YYDKDF (reference sequence). This CDR3 region has 14 residues. This CDR3 is CATSRDRRGSEAFF. In DNA, the CDR3 is TGTGCCACCAGCAGAGATCGAAGGGGATCTGAAGCTTTCTTT. The complete variable domain, with remaining parts taken from reference TRBV15 and TRBJ1-1, reads DAMVIQNPRYQVTQFGKPVTLSCSQTLNHNVMYWYQQKSSQAPKLLFHYYDKDFNNEADTPDNFQSRRPNTSFCFLDIRSPGLGDTAMYLCATSRDRRGSEAFFGQGTRLTVV.

The J gene is TRBJ2-3, the V gene TRBV7-9; the D gene is possibly TRBD2 (5 bases). The germline V gene has CDR1 SEHNR and CDR2 FQNEAQ (reference sequence). The CDR3 is 14 amino acids. The germline V and J ends were trimmed by 0 bases and 2 bases, with 6 bases remaining between them. The CDR3 region is CASSLAGDTDTQYF. CDR3 bases: TGTGCCAGCAGCTTAGCGGGAGACACAGATACGCAGTATTTT.

In this sample, this clone turned up once. V gene TRBV19 combines with J gene TRBJ1-1, with 8 bases that match TRBD1. V lost 5 bases and J lost 5; bases outside the gene matches: 7. Germline V gives CDR1 LNHDA, CDR2 SQIVND (reference sequence). The CDR3 covers 14 residues. In DNA form, the CDR3 reads TGTGCCAGTAGTCCATTCCGGACAGGGACTGAAGCTTTCTTT. Encoded protein: CASSPFRTGTEAFF.

The V call is TRBV5-1, the J call TRBJ2-5, with D perhaps TRBD2 (5 bases). This CDR3 comprises 14 residues. Looked up from germline, CDR1 is SGHRS and CDR2 is YFSETQ. Trimming took 4 bases from V and 5 from J, leaving 15 bases between them. CDR3 sequence: CASSREVVQETQYF. The CDR3 nucleotides are TGCGCCAGCAGCCGGGAAGTGGTTCAGGAGACCCAGTACTTC.

The chain employs TRBV7-9 and TRBJ1-1; 11 nucleotides match TRBD1. V trimming: 5 bases; J trimming: 9 bases; junction bases outside the gene matches: 11. Germline CDR1 reads SEHNR; CDR2 reads FQNEAQ (reference sequence). This CDR3 is built from 15 residues. CDR3 sequence reads: CASSDQGQGETQAFF. CDR3 in DNA: TGTGCCAGCAGCGACCAGGGACAGGGGGAGACTCAAGCTTTCTTT.

The rearrangement joins TRBV5-1 to TRBJ2-1; 8 bases match TRBD2. Germline V lookup: CDR1 SGHRS, CDR2 YFSETQ. The CDR3 contains 14 residues. V trimming: 5 bases; J trimming: 7 bases; junction bases outside the gene matches: 8. DNA for the CDR3: TGCGCCAGCAGTCCCGGGACTAGGGGGAATGAGCAGTTCTTC. It is translated as CASSPGTRGNEQFF.

This chain links TRBV5-4 with TRBJ1-3, with TRBD1 matching over 7 bases. J lost 0 bases, V lost 4 bases, and 4 bases had no gene match. The CDR3 has 15 amino acids. Germline CDR1 SGHNT, CDR2 YYREEE (reference sequence). Written as DNA, the CDR3 is TGTGCCAGCAGCGTACAGGGGCTCTCTGGAAACACCATATATTTT. Translated: CASSVQGLSGNTIYF.

CDR3 residues: CASSFGSDTQYF. The CDR3 DNA follows: TGTGCCAGCAGCTTTGGGAGCGATACGCAGTATTTT. This chain uses TRBV5-4 with TRBJ2-3, with TRBD2 as a possible D gene (5 bases). The CDR3 is 12 amino acids. Per germline, CDR1 SGHNT and CDR2 YYREEE (reference sequence). V lost 2 bases and J 6 bases, leaving 7 bases between the germline ends.

The table lists this clone with a count of one. This sequence joins TRBV6-5 and TRBJ2-1, with TRBD2 as a possible D gene (6 bases). The CDR3 is 15 amino acids. CDR1 and CDR2 (germline): MNHEY, SVGAGI. Trimming removed 4 bases from V and 5 bases from J, with 15 bases in between. CDR3 nucleotides: TGTGCCAGCAGTTGGGACGGGACTGTTGACAATGAGCAGTTCTTC. It specifies CASSWDGTVDNEQFF.

The rearrangement uses TRBV2 and TRBJ1-1; D is undetermined. Germline loops: CDR1 SNHLY, CDR2 FYNNEI. The CDR3 is made up of 13 amino acids. Trimming shortened V by 5 bases and J by 0 bases, and 7 bases separated the two germline ends. As DNA, the CDR3 is TGTGCCAGCAGTTCCTTTATGAACACTGAAGCTTTCTTT. Translating it yields CASSSFMNTEAFF.

This clone was counted only a few times. The genes are TRBV19 and TRBJ2-1; 16 nucleotides match TRBD2. Germline V CDR1 and CDR2: LNHDA, SQIVND (reference sequence). V lost 6 bases to trimming and J lost 10 bases; unmatched junction nucleotides: 6. The CDR3 totals 15 residues. The CDR3 loop is CASRGLAGGPGEQFF. CDR3 DNA: TGTGCCAGTAGGGGACTAGCGGGGGGGCCGGGAGAGCAGTTCTTC. The full variable domain, with the rest looked up from reference TRBV19 and TRBJ2-1, is DGGITQSPKYLFRKEGQNVTLSCEQNLNHDAMYWYRQDPGQGLRLIYYSQIVNDFQKGDIAEGYSVSREKKESFPLTVTSAQKNPTAFYLCASRGLAGGPGEQFFGPGTRLTVL.